This entry describes one T cell receptor (beta chain). Its specificity is not known. PCR was performed using 60 Vbeta and 13 Jbeta primers. The authors' processing: Later, an analysis found some 80 million unique TCR beta chains, and roughly 10 million of these were shared. Profiling relied on immunoSEQ multiplex PCR, and the TCRdb table lists in-frame clones only, not all of them. V, J and clone size are those of that table, while D and trimming were read from the DNA. The profile shows 55,000 to 80,000 clones, roughly 78% of them singletons. The data derive from a study of cytomegalovirus exposure and HLA in healthy donors. Study-wide points: There were a few CMV-associated chains whose specificity for CMV antigens was confirmed in vitro. The only immune exposure information that was available was CMV serostatus. Most CMV-associated TCR beta chains were later found to appear HLA-restricted.

Trimming removed 6 bases from V and 3 bases from J, with 15 bases in between. Germline V CDR1 and CDR2: MNHEY, SVGAGI. The CDR3 has 14 residues. The chain recombines TRBV6-5 with TRBJ2-7; a possible D gene is TRBD2 (5 bases). The source material was PBMCs. The TCR comes from a man younger than 35 in good health and CMV-seronegative. CDR3 sequence reads: CASRYNGENYEQYF. As DNA, the CDR3 is TGTGCCAGCAGATACAACGGGGAAAACTACGAGCAGTACTTC.